The 30 T cell receptor beta chains reported below all come from one sample, sequenced in a study of blood T cell repertoires in COVID-19. Produced via immunoSEQ multiplex PCR; TCRdb's table is partial and in-frame only. The sample records a few hundred thousand clones, around 90% being singletons. The sequencing sample was made of PBMCs or T cells enriched from blood (not recorded which). Receptors were obtained from a woman under 30 with acute COVID-19.

This clone was detected a few times. The chain recombines TRBV7-2 with TRBJ2-5; no reliable D call. The CDR3 has 11 amino acids. V lost 5 bases and J lost 5, with 6 bases in between. Germline V gives CDR1 SGHTA, CDR2 FQGNSA. As DNA, the CDR3 is TGTGCCAGCAGCCCCTTGGAGACCCAGTACTTC. Protein product: CASSPLETQYF.

The count of this clone is one. This chain links TRBV19 with TRBJ1-1, with no clear D. The CDR3 spans 14 residues. Germline CDR1 reads LNHDA; CDR2 reads SQIVND (reference sequence). V lost 1 base, J lost 1 base, and 7 bases lay in between. DNA for the CDR3: TGTGCCAGTAGTATAGGCCCTACGAACACTGAAGCTTTCTTT. Its translation is CASSIGPTNTEAFF.

Concerning this clone itself: This same CDR3 is encoded by further DNA sequences in the sample. V gene TRBV18 combines with J gene TRBJ1-1, with TRBD1 identical over 9 bases. The ends lost 2 bases at V and 5 bases at J; junction bases unmatched: 3. The V gene's germline CDR1 is KGHSH and CDR2 LQKENI. CDR3 length: 14 residues. The CDR3, as DNA: TGTGCCAGCTCACCAGGACAGGGGCGAACTGAAGCTTTCTTT. Translation gives CASSPGQGRTEAFF.

The chain joins TRBV30 to TRBJ2-3; TRBD2 matches at 9 bases. This CDR3 spans 13 amino acids. The junction had 1 base not matched to a gene; V was cut back by 5 bases and J by 1 base. Germline assignment: CDR1 GTSNPN and CDR2 SVGIG (reference sequence). The chain's CDR3 is CAWRTSGTDTQYF. The CDR3 coding sequence is TGTGCCTGGCGGACTAGCGGCACAGATACGCAGTATTTT.

The V call is TRBV6-5, the J call TRBJ2-7; D not resolved. Germline CDR1 is MNHEY and CDR2 is SVGAGI. Between the trimmed V and J ends, which lost 6 bases and 6 bases, there was a span of 18 bases. The CDR3 loop spans 14 amino acids. The CDR3 DNA sequence: TGTGCCAGCAGCCGTACTAATCTACGAAGCGAGCAGTACTTC. The encoded protein is CASSRTNLRSEQYF.

This sequence joins TRBV27 and TRBJ1-5; 8 bases are shared with TRBD1. Germline values: CDR1 MNHEY, CDR2 SMNVEV (reference sequence). This CDR3 is 14 amino acids long. J was trimmed by 7 bases and V by 6 bases; bases with no gene match: 8. Here the CDR3 DNA reads TGTGCCAGCAGCTTGACAGGGGCGGGACAGCCCCAGCATTTT. The encoded protein is CASSLTGAGQPQHF.

The genes are TRBV14 and TRBJ2-6; D is ambiguous. V dropped 1 base and J dropped 12 bases, with 10 bases sitting between them. The CDR3 spans 13 residues. CDR1 and CDR2 (germline): SGHDN, FVKESK. In DNA, the CDR3 is TGTGCCAGCAGCCAAGTCTTTCTCAGCGTCCTGACTTTC. This sequence encodes CASSQVFLSVLTF.

This chain uses TRBV3-1 (or the pseudogene TRBV3-2) with TRBJ1-1, with no clear D. Per the germline V gene, CDR1 is LGHDT and CDR2 is YNNKEL (reference sequence). The CDR3 is 15 residues long. V was clipped by 1 base and J by 4 bases, with 13 bases between them. CDR3: CASSQGTAPATEAFF. CDR3 bases: TGTGCCAGCAGCCAAGGTACAGCCCCCGCCACTGAAGCTTTCTTT.

The chain uses TRBV9 and TRBJ1-6, with D uncertain. V was clipped by 1 base and J by 1 base, with 9 bases between them. The CDR3 has 16 amino acids. Germline CDR1 and CDR2: SGDLS and YYNGEE. CDR3: CASSVFEDSYNSPLHF. The CDR3, as DNA: TGTGCCAGCAGCGTATTCGAGGATTCCTATAATTCACCCCTCCACTTT.

This clone showed up just a few times. This rearrangement joins TRBV4-1 to TRBJ1-2, with 7 bases identical to TRBD1. From germline, CDR1 is MGHRA and CDR2 YSYEKL. This CDR3 has 17 residues. Trimming took 0 bases from V and 1 from J; bases not matched to a gene: 8. As DNA, the CDR3 is TGCGCCAGCAGCCAAGATAGAGGGACAGCGATTAACTATGGCTACACCTTC. Translated, it gives CASSQDRGTAINYGYTF.

The chain has TRBV28 and TRBJ1-1; D call uncertain. This CDR3 comprises 12 residues. Germline CDR1 MDHEN, CDR2 SYDVKM. The V end was cut by 3 bases, the J end by 7 bases, with 9 bases between. The CDR3 here is CASSLPEVEAFF. CDR3 coding DNA: TGTGCCAGCAGTTTGCCAGAAGTTGAAGCTTTCTTT.

This chain links TRBV9 with TRBJ1-5; 7 bases map to TRBD1. V shed 6 bases, J shed 3 bases, and the junction held 9 bases outside the gene matches. This CDR3 contains 15 residues. Germline values: CDR1 SGDLS, CDR2 YYNGEE. CDR3 nucleotide sequence: TGTGCCAGCACCCCCACAGGGGATCCCAATCAGCCCCAGCATTTT. Translated, it gives CASTPTGDPNQPQHF.

This clone was detected only once. The rearrangement uses TRBV19 and TRBJ2-7; D gene ambiguous. From germline, CDR1 is LNHDA and CDR2 SQIVND (reference sequence). The CDR3 covers 12 residues. V lost 4 bases and J 5 bases, leaving 9 bases between the germline ends. The DNA of the CDR3 is TGTGCCAGTAGTACCTTAGCCGACGAGCAGTACTTC. This encodes CASSTLADEQYF.

The chain employs TRBV5-5 and TRBJ2-5; perhaps TRBD1 as D (5 bases). The V and J ends lost 4 bases and 3 bases respectively, with 19 bases between them. The V gene's germline CDR1 is SGHKS and CDR2 YYEKEE (reference sequence). This CDR3 has 16 residues. The CDR3 bases are TGTGCCAGCAGCCGTCCGGACAAGGACCGAAAAGAGACCCAGTACTTC. It encodes CASSRPDKDRKETQYF.

The chain employs TRBV10-3 and TRBJ1-1, with D unclear. Germline V gives CDR1 ENHRY, CDR2 SYGVKD. The V gene lost 4 bases and the J gene lost 8 bases, with 14 bases spanning the gap. CDR3 length: 13 residues. As DNA, the CDR3 is TGTGCCATCAGTGCGCTTGAGGCAGCCGAAGCTTTCTTT. Amino acids: CAISALEAAEAFF.

In its sample, this clone was seen a few times. The V and J genes are TRBV9 and TRBJ2-5, with a possible D match to TRBD2 (5 bases). Germline V lookup: CDR1 SGDLS, CDR2 YYNGEE. V was pared by 0 bases and J by 5 bases, with 14 bases between. This CDR3 has 15 residues. CDR3 in DNA: TGTGCCAGCAGCGTAGCTGAGGGTGTTGGGGAGACCCAGTACTTC. This translates into CASSVAEGVGETQYF. The full variable domain, rest sourced from reference TRBV9 and TRBJ2-5, is DSGVTQTPKHLITATGQRVTLRCSPRSGDLSVYWYQQSLDQGLQFLIQYYNGEERAKGNILERFSAQQFPDLHSELNLSSLELGDSALYFCASSVAEGVGETQYFGPGTRLLVL.

V usage is TRBV4-2 and J usage is TRBJ1-2, with a tentative D call TRBD1 (5 bases). V shed 0 bases and J shed 3 bases, with 8 bases lying between them. The germline V gene has CDR1 LGHNA and CDR2 YNFKEQ. The CDR3 has 14 amino acids. CDR3 coding DNA: TGTGCCAGCAGCCAAGATCCGGGGGACTATGGCTACACCTTC. Translated, it gives CASSQDPGDYGYTF.

This chain links TRBV18 with TRBJ1-4; perhaps TRBD1 as D (6 bases). The V and J ends lost 4 bases and 8 bases respectively, with 23 bases between them. Germline V CDR1 and CDR2: KGHSH, LQKENI. The CDR3 spans 17 residues. The CDR3 region is CASSHGDLAQGREKLFF. The CDR3 DNA is TGTGCCAGCTCACATGGGGACCTCGCACAGGGTCGCGAAAAACTGTTTTTT.

J is TRBJ2-7 and V is TRBV27; unclear D gene. The CDR3 is 13 residues long. Germline V gene lookup returns CDR1 MNHEY and CDR2 SMNVEV (reference sequence). Between the trimmed V and J ends, which lost 6 bases and 6 bases, there was a span of 15 bases. The CDR3: CASSLGWRGEQYF. The CDR3 DNA is TGTGCCAGCAGCCTTGGATGGCGAGGCGAGCAGTACTTC.

V usage is TRBV28 and J usage is TRBJ2-5; TRBD2 might be the D (5 bases). The germline V gene encodes CDR1 MDHEN and CDR2 SYDVKM. V was trimmed by 5 bases and J by 4 bases, leaving 17 bases between them. This CDR3 region has 15 residues. In DNA form, the CDR3 reads TGTGCCAGCAGTCCCGGCCCAATTGAGGGAGAGACCCAGTACTTC. Translating it yields CASSPGPIEGETQYF.

The chain combines TRBV5-4 with TRBJ2-2, with 7 bases identical to TRBD1. Germline-derived CDR1 and CDR2 are SGHNT and YYREEE (reference sequence). This CDR3 region has 18 residues. After removal of 3 bases from V and 0 bases from J, the junction contained 11 bases not matched to a gene. Here the CDR3 DNA reads TGTGCCAGCAGCTCATTCCTACAGGGGAAAGCGAACACCGGGGAGCTGTTTTTT. This gives the protein CASSSFLQGKANTGELFF.

The CDR3 reads CASSASGQSVNSPLHF. In DNA, the CDR3 is TGTGCCAGCAGCGCCTCGGGACAGTCAGTTAATTCACCCCTCCACTTT. The chain uses TRBV9 and TRBJ1-6, with 7 bases fitting TRBD1. From germline, CDR1 is SGDLS and CDR2 YYNGEE. The CDR3 extends over 16 amino acids. V dropped 3 bases and J dropped 6; count of bases not matched to a gene: 9.

In its sample, this clone was seen once. The chain's CDR3 is CASSYPYGQVYTEAFF. For the CDR3, the DNA is TGTGCCAGCAGTTACCCGTACGGACAGGTTTACACTGAAGCTTTCTTT. The chain links TRBV6-2 or TRBV6-3 to TRBJ1-1, with 7 bases matching TRBD1. CDR1 and CDR2 (germline): MNHEY, SVGEGT. Trimming cost V 2 bases and J 3 bases; bases outside gene matches: 9. This CDR3 has 16 residues.

This clone was observed a single time. J is TRBJ2-1 and V is TRBV3-1 (or the pseudogene TRBV3-2); 8 nucleotides line up with TRBD2. The V gene end was trimmed by 0 bases and the J gene end by 0 bases; junction bases not matched to a gene: 7. The CDR3 loop spans 18 amino acids. Looked up from germline, CDR1 is LGHDT and CDR2 is YNNKEL (reference sequence). In nucleotides, the CDR3 is TGTGCCAGCAGCCAAGATCTGGCTAGCGGGTTCTCCTACAATGAGCAGTTCTTC. Its translation: CASSQDLASGFSYNEQFF.

Details on this clone: Additional DNA sequences in this sample encode the identical CDR3. The V call is TRBV28, the J call TRBJ2-7; 9 positions agree with TRBD1. The V gene's germline CDR1 is MDHEN and CDR2 SYDVKM. With 7 bases clipped from V and 3 bases from J, the junction kept 4 bases outside the gene matches. The CDR3 has 13 residues. CDR3 nucleotides: TGTGCCAGCACGGGGACAGGGAGCTACGAGCAGTACTTC. This sequence encodes CASTGTGSYEQYF.

The V and J genes are TRBV10-1 and TRBJ1-5, with 7 positions matching TRBD1. The trim removed 5 bases at V and 4 bases at J, leaving 8 bases unmatched. Germline V CDR1 and CDR2: WNHNN, SYGVQD (reference sequence). The CDR3 has 15 residues. CDR3 coding DNA: TGCGCCAGCAGTCGACAGGGAAGAGGGAATCAGCCCCAGCATTTT. Translating it yields CASSRQGRGNQPQHF.

The V call is TRBV12-3 or TRBV12-4, the J call TRBJ1-2, with a possible D match to TRBD1 (5 bases). The CDR3 consists of 13 residues. Trimming shortened V by 3 bases and J by 4 bases, and 9 bases separated the two germline ends. CDR3 DNA sequence: TGTGCCAGCAGTTTGGGACTAGGCTATGGCTACACCTTC. Translation: CASSLGLGYGYTF.

The rearrangement uses TRBV5-4 and TRBJ1-3, with no clear D. This CDR3 has 16 amino acids. The V gene lost 0 bases and the J gene lost 3 bases, with 13 bases spanning the gap. CDR1 SGHNT and CDR2 YYREEE come from the germline V gene (reference sequence). The DNA of the CDR3 is TGTGCCAGCAGCTTGGGGGTCGTAGCAGATGGAAACACCATATATTTT. Its translation is CASSLGVVADGNTIYF.

This chain uses TRBV24-1 with TRBJ2-1; 7 bases line up with TRBD2. Germline V gives CDR1 KGHDR, CDR2 SFDVKD. This CDR3 has 16 residues. The trim removed 4 bases at V and 0 bases at J, leaving 5 bases unmatched. The CDR3 DNA sequence: TGTGCCACCAGTGAGCTAGCGGATAGCTCCTACAATGAGCAGTTCTTC. This gives the protein CATSELADSSYNEQFF.

The chain employs TRBV28 and TRBJ1-1; D is unresolved. The CDR3 totals 13 residues. Trimming took 3 bases from V and 0 from J, leaving 5 bases between them. The germline V gene has CDR1 MDHEN and CDR2 SYDVKM. The CDR3 region is CASSFLMNTEAFF. The CDR3 DNA follows: TGTGCCAGCAGTTTCCTTATGAACACTGAAGCTTTCTTT.